Below are 29 T cell receptor beta chains sequenced from a single sample in a study of naive and memory T cell subsets. Both TRBC1 and TRBC2 were covered by a beta constant-region primer of two equimolar oligonucleotides. Ligated cDNA was amplified by four rounds of PCR with nested alpha and beta constant-region primers and SP2. From the UMI-ligation and nested PCR reads, TCRdb called clonotypes with MiXCR, one entry per CDR3 protein. The sample holds some 80,000 distinct CDR3 sequences, about 9.9% seen once. Sequenced: naive CD8+ T cells from blood. The receptors shown here come from a human donor in good health.

The J gene is TRBJ2-7, the V gene TRBV7-7; possibly TRBD1 for D (5 bases). Germline V gene lookup returns CDR1 SSHAT and CDR2 FNYEAQ (reference sequence). Deletions cut 4 bases from V and 1 base from J, with 8 bases between. The CDR3 is 13 residues long. CDR3 nucleotide sequence: TGTGCCAGCAGCTACGGACAATCCTACGAGCAGTACTTC. It specifies CASSYGQSYEQYF.

This clonotype was detected ten times or more. The genes are TRBV30 and TRBJ2-1, with a possible D match to TRBD2 (6 bases). The V gene lost 6 bases and the J gene lost 2 bases, with 14 bases spanning the gap. There are 14 residues in the CDR3. The V gene's germline CDR1 is GTSNPN and CDR2 SVGIG (reference sequence). The chain's CDR3 is CACDPGLTYNEQFF. CDR3 DNA: TGTGCCTGCGATCCGGGACTCACCTACAATGAGCAGTTCTTC.

This clonotype was observed at least ten times. The rearrangement links TRBV20-1 to TRBJ1-1, with a tentative D call TRBD1 (6 bases). The V gene's germline CDR1 is DFQATT and CDR2 SNEGSKA (reference sequence). V gave up 5 bases and J gave up 1 base, with 11 bases separating them. The CDR3 contains 13 residues. CDR3: CSASDRPNTEAFF. Here the CDR3 DNA reads TGCAGTGCTTCAGACAGGCCGAACACTGAAGCTTTCTTT.

This clonotype showed up just a few times. The chain carries TRBV28 and TRBJ1-1; 8 bases line up with TRBD1. V was pared by 5 bases and J by 6 bases, with 5 bases of the junction left unmatched. The germline V gene encodes CDR1 MDHEN and CDR2 SYDVKM. The length of the CDR3 is 13 residues. The CDR3, as DNA: TGTGCCAGCAGTCTTCAGGGGGCGGCTGAAGCTTTCTTT. Translated: CASSLQGAAEAFF. The full variable domain, rest sourced from reference TRBV28 and TRBJ1-1, is DVKVTQSSRYLVKRTGEKVFLECVQDMDHENMFWYRQDPGLGLRLIYFSYDVKMKEKGDIPEGYSVSREKKERFSLILESASTNQTSMYLCASSLQGAAEAFFGQGTRLTVV.

This chain uses TRBV14 with TRBJ2-7; D is possibly TRBD2 (6 bases). Between the trimmed V and J ends, which lost 4 bases and 7 bases, there was a span of 23 bases. CDR1 and CDR2 (germline): SGHDN, FVKESK. The CDR3 sequence is 16 residues long. The CDR3 region is CASSREASGLLGEQYF. The DNA of the CDR3 is TGTGCCAGCAGCCGGGAGGCGTCAGGGCTCCTTGGGGAGCAGTACTTC.

The V call is TRBV7-8, the J call TRBJ2-7, with unresolved D. Germline V gene lookup returns CDR1 SGHVS and CDR2 FQNEAQ. V lost 4 bases and J lost 5, with 15 bases in between. The CDR3 is made up of 14 amino acids. CDR3 DNA sequence: TGTGCCAGCAGCTACGACTTGGGGTTCGACGAGCAGTACTTC. Protein: CASSYDLGFDEQYF. Complete variable domain (other parts from reference TRBV7-8 and TRBJ2-7): GAGVSQSPRYKVAKRGQDVALRCDPISGHVSLFWYQQALGQGPEFLTYFQNEAQLDKSGLPSDRFFAERPEGSVSTLKIQRTQQEDSAVYLCASSYDLGFDEQYFGPGTRLTVT.

The genes are TRBV27 and TRBJ2-7, with D hard to call. Germline values: CDR1 MNHEY, CDR2 SMNVEV (reference sequence). This CDR3 comprises 14 residues. Trimming took 4 bases from V and 2 from J, leaving 12 bases between them. For the CDR3, the DNA is TGTGCCAGCAGTTCAGAAGGACCCACCTACGAGCAGTACTTC. It specifies CASSSEGPTYEQYF.

This clonotype was observed many times. The V and J genes are TRBV27 and TRBJ2-1; 8 bases map to TRBD2. The germline V gene has CDR1 MNHEY and CDR2 SMNVEV (reference sequence). This CDR3 contains 14 residues. V shed 4 bases, J shed 2 bases, and the junction held 1 base outside the gene matches. The CDR3 protein is CASSSGGAYNEQFF. CDR3 DNA: TGTGCCAGCAGTTCGGGGGGGGCCTACAATGAGCAGTTCTTC.

This clonotype was detected only a few times. V is TRBV30 and J is TRBJ2-3; TRBD2 agrees at 11 bases. Germline assignment: CDR1 GTSNPN and CDR2 SVGIG (reference sequence). After removal of 5 bases from V and 0 bases from J, the junction contained 4 bases not matched to a gene. This CDR3 region has 15 residues. CDR3 region: CAWGGLAASTDTQYF. The CDR3 nucleotides are TGTGCCTGGGGGGGACTAGCGGCTAGCACAGATACGCAGTATTTT.

The sample holds a few counts of this clonotype. V gene TRBV7-9 combines with J gene TRBJ2-5, with 7 nucleotides matching TRBD1. V shed 4 bases, J shed 5 bases, and the junction held 7 bases outside the gene matches. The CDR3 has 14 amino acids. Germline loops: CDR1 SEHNR, CDR2 FQNEAQ (reference sequence). The CDR3: CASSSEQGWETQYF. CDR3 nucleotides: TGTGCCAGCAGCTCCGAACAGGGGTGGGAGACCCAGTACTTC.

Many counts were recorded for this clonotype. V usage is TRBV7-9 and J usage is TRBJ2-5; 10 nucleotides line up with TRBD1. The germline CDR1 and CDR2 sequences are SEHNR and FQNEAQ (reference sequence). The CDR3 is made up of 16 amino acids. After removal of 1 base from V and 9 bases from J, the junction contained 11 bases not matched to a gene. CDR3 loop: CASSLDSGTGVRAQYF. In nucleotides, the CDR3 is TGTGCCAGCAGCTTAGACTCCGGGACAGGGGTGAGGGCCCAGTACTTC.

The chain's CDR3 is CASSYSVREAALGYTF. Written as DNA, the CDR3 is TGTGCCAGCAGTTACTCGGTGAGAGAAGCCGCTCTTGGCTACACCTTC. The V and J genes are TRBV6-6 and TRBJ1-2; no clear D. CDR3 length equals 16 residues. V was shortened by 0 bases and J by 7 bases, with 18 bases between the two germline ends. Germline V gene data show CDR1 as MNHNY and CDR2 as SVGAGI (reference sequence).

Ten or more counts support this clonotype. The rearrangement joins TRBV6-2 or TRBV6-3 to TRBJ2-3; D may be TRBD2 (6 bases). CDR1 is MNHEY, CDR2 SVGEGT, per germline. The germline V and J ends were trimmed by 6 bases and 2 bases, with 12 bases remaining between them. The CDR3 totals 14 residues. CDR3 bases: TGTGCCAGCAGCCGGGACTCACCCACAGATACGCAGTATTTT. Translated: CASSRDSPTDTQYF.

The rearrangement joins TRBV27 to TRBJ2-7; no firm D call. The CDR3 has 14 amino acids. The germline V and J ends were trimmed by 3 bases and 2 bases, with 11 bases remaining between them. Germline CDR1 is MNHEY and CDR2 is SMNVEV (reference sequence). This CDR3 reads CASSLVGAPYEQYF. The CDR3 coding sequence is TGTGCCAGCAGTTTGGTTGGAGCCCCCTACGAGCAGTACTTC.

The V and J genes are TRBV4-1 and TRBJ1-1; possible D gene TRBD1, 5 bases. The CDR3 length is 13 residues. CDR1 and CDR2 from the germline V gene are MGHRA and YSYEKL. V was pared by 5 bases and J by 1 base, with 8 bases between. The CDR3 coding sequence is TGCGCCAGCAGCGCGGGGGGGAACACTGAAGCTTTCTTT. It encodes CASSAGGNTEAFF.

The chain recombines TRBV3-1 with TRBJ1-3; D is possibly TRBD1 (5 bases). The CDR3 sequence is 17 residues long. Germline V gives CDR1 LGHDT, CDR2 YNNKEL (reference sequence). Trimming left V 7 bases short and J 0 bases short, with 19 bases between. The CDR3 DNA follows: TGTGCCAGCACCAAAAAGGACGAAGGGGCCTCTGGAAACACCATATATTTT. It encodes CASTKKDEGASGNTIYF.

In its sample, this clonotype was seen many times. The rearrangement joins TRBV6-5 to TRBJ2-2; 12 positions match TRBD2. With 6 bases clipped from V and 6 bases from J, the junction kept 14 bases outside the gene matches. The CDR3 is 18 amino acids. Germline V gene data show CDR1 as MNHEY and CDR2 as SVGAGI. CDR3 nucleotides: TGTGCCAGCAGCCCATATATTAGACTAGCGGGAGATCCCGGGGAGCTGTTTTTT. Translation: CASSPYIRLAGDPGELFF.

This clonotype was seen ten or more times. The V gene is TRBV11-2, the J gene TRBJ1-2; D might be TRBD1 (5 bases). The CDR3 is made up of 15 amino acids. Trimming cost V 4 bases and J 5 bases, with 17 bases left between them. Germline loops: CDR1 SGHAT, CDR2 FQNNGV. The CDR3 coding sequence is TGTGCCAGCAGCTCTGAAGACAGTCCCCCATATGGCTACACCTTC. Its protein is CASSSEDSPPYGYTF.

The chain recombines TRBV15 with TRBJ2-6; D is unresolved. This CDR3 has 16 amino acids. In germline, CDR1 is LNHNV, CDR2 YYDKDF (reference sequence). V dropped 0 bases and J dropped 1 base, with 7 bases sitting between them. The CDR3 loop is CATSREKGSGANVLTF. CDR3 nucleotide sequence: TGTGCCACCAGCAGAGAAAAGGGATCTGGGGCCAACGTCCTGACTTTC.

This clonotype was found many times. This chain connects TRBV6-2 or TRBV6-3 to TRBJ2-1; unclear D gene. V was shortened by 8 bases and J by 9 bases, with 23 bases between the two germline ends. The germline V gene has CDR1 MNHEY and CDR2 SVGEGT. This CDR3 is built from 15 residues. The CDR3 DNA reads as TGTGCCAGCTGGACCGACCCGGCAGGTCACGTTGAGCAGTTCTTC. This gives the protein CASWTDPAGHVEQFF.

This clonotype was observed at least ten times. DNA for the CDR3: TGCAGCGTTGCTCTAGGGGAGGGTGGAAGAACTGAAGCTTTCTTT. Translated, it gives CSVALGEGGRTEAFF. The chain links TRBV29-1 to TRBJ1-1, with a possible D match to TRBD1 (5 bases). Trimming shortened V by 4 bases and J by 5 bases, and 20 bases separated the two germline ends. CDR1 is SQVTM, CDR2 ANQGSEA, per germline. The CDR3 totals 15 residues.

There are a few counts of this clonotype. The rearrangement links TRBV20-1 to TRBJ2-7; 7 positions agree with TRBD2. Germline CDR1 DFQATT, CDR2 SNEGSKA (reference sequence). V lost 6 bases, J lost 3 bases, and 5 bases stayed unmatched. The CDR3 is 12 amino acids. The CDR3 reads CSAVREVYEQYF. CDR3 coding DNA: TGCAGTGCGGTCCGGGAGGTCTACGAGCAGTACTTC.

This clonotype was counted at least ten times. This chain links TRBV28 with TRBJ2-7; TRBD2 aligns across 9 bases. V shed 5 bases, J shed 6 bases, and the junction held 8 bases outside the gene matches. The germline gives CDR1 MDHEN, CDR2 SYDVKM. There are 14 residues in the CDR3. CDR3 in DNA: TGTGCCAGCAGTCTTAGCGGGAGCGCTTTCGAGCAGTACTTC. It translates to CASSLSGSAFEQYF.

This clonotype was observed at least ten times. The chain combines TRBV7-3 with TRBJ2-5; 14 bases align to TRBD2. With V trimmed by 4 bases and J by 1 base, 2 bases remained unmatched. Germline-derived CDR1 and CDR2 are SGHTA and FQGTGA. The CDR3 is 16 residues long. CDR3 sequence: CASSSGLAGGQETQYF. Written as DNA, the CDR3 is TGTGCCAGCAGCTCCGGACTAGCGGGAGGCCAAGAGACCCAGTACTTC.

The J gene is TRBJ2-5, the V gene TRBV7-8, with 8 positions matching TRBD2. The CDR3 sequence is 16 residues long. The J segment lost 4 bases and the V segment lost 5 bases, leaving 12 bases of the junction unmatched. Germline CDR1 is SGHVS and CDR2 is FQNEAQ. CDR3 residues: CASSLPPGGARETQYF. The CDR3 nucleotides are TGTGCCAGCAGCCTACCTCCGGGGGGGGCGAGAGAGACCCAGTACTTC. The full variable domain, with the rest looked up from reference TRBV7-8 and TRBJ2-5, is GAGVSQSPRYKVAKRGQDVALRCDPISGHVSLFWYQQALGQGPEFLTYFQNEAQLDKSGLPSDRFFAERPEGSVSTLKIQRTQQEDSAVYLCASSLPPGGARETQYFGPGTRLLVL.

There are a few counts of this clonotype. The chain uses TRBV27 and TRBJ1-2; the D is unclear. The CDR3 runs to 15 residues. The V and J ends lost 0 bases and 6 bases respectively, with 14 bases between them. In germline, CDR1 is MNHEY, CDR2 SMNVEV (reference sequence). CDR3 sequence (DNA): TGTGCCAGCAGTTTATCTGGGCCGGCGACGGATGGCTACACCTTC. It codes for CASSLSGPATDGYTF.

In its sample, this clonotype was seen a few times. The chain employs TRBV10-3 and TRBJ2-7; the D gene could be TRBD1 or TRBD2 (5 bases each). With 10 bases removed from V and 1 base from J, the gap between germline ends came to 14 bases. Germline V CDR1 and CDR2: ENHRY, SYGVKD. The CDR3 covers 13 residues. CDR3 bases: TGTGCCACAACCGGGACGGATTCCTACGAGCAGTACTTC. Amino acid sequence: CATTGTDSYEQYF.

The chain employs TRBV28 and TRBJ2-3, with a weak D call TRBD2 (5 bases). This CDR3 spans 15 amino acids. CDR1 MDHEN and CDR2 SYDVKM come from the germline V gene. V shed 7 bases and J shed 2 bases, with 16 bases lying between them. CDR3 in DNA: TGTGCCAGCACCGAGGGCCAACTTTTCACAGATACGCAGTATTTT. Its protein is CASTEGQLFTDTQYF.

This clonotype appeared a few times. V and J are TRBV7-6 and TRBJ2-1; D uncertain. V was shortened by 2 bases and J by 7 bases, with 6 bases between the two germline ends. The CDR3 spans 12 residues. Germline lookup yields CDR1 SGHVS and CDR2 FNYEAQ. This CDR3 is CASSLRENEQFF. In DNA form, the CDR3 reads TGTGCCAGCAGCTTACGAGAAAATGAGCAGTTCTTC.